This T cell receptor (beta chain) stems from a study of T-cell memory formation after mild COVID-19. Turning to the study itself: Largely, TCR clusters stayed within a single donor.

5'RACE primed at constant segments yielded TCR alpha and TCR beta cDNA libraries bearing sample barcodes and UMIs. TCRdb fed the 5' RACE reads into MiXCR, producing one record per CDR3 protein. The sample shows 110,000 to 150,000 distinct CDR3 sequences, under 30% of them seen only once. Germline values: CDR1 LGHNA, CDR2 YSLEER. The V gene lost 1 base and the J gene lost 2 bases, with 7 bases spanning the gap. The CDR3 spans 14 residues. Material for sequencing was PBMCs or a T cell subset sorted from them (not recorded which). The chain joins TRBV4-3 to TRBJ2-3; no reliable D call. This TCR came from an adult woman who had mild COVID-19 (a few samples of this study predate the infection). Cell type and time point are not known. CDR3 DNA: TGCGCCAGCAGCCAAGGGCAGCTCACAGATACGCAGTATTTT. Protein product: CASSQGQLTDTQYF.